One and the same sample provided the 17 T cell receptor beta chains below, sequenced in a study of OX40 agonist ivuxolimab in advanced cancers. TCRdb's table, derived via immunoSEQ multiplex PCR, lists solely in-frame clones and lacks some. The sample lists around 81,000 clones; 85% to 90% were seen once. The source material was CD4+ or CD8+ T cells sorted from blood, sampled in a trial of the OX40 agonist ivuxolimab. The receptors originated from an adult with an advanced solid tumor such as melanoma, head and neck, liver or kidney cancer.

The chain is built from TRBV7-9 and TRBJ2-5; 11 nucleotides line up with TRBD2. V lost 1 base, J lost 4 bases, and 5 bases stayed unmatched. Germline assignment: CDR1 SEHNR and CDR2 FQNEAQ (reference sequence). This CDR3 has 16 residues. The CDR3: CASSLGSSGRLETQYF. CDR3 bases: TGTGCCAGCAGCTTAGGGTCTAGCGGGAGGTTAGAGACCCAGTACTTC.

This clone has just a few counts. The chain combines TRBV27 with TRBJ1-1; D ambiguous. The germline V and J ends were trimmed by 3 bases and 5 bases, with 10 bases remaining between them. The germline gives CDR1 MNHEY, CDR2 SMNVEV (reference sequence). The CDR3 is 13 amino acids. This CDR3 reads CASSLKGGTEAFF. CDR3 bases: TGTGCCAGCAGTTTGAAGGGCGGGACTGAAGCTTTCTTT.

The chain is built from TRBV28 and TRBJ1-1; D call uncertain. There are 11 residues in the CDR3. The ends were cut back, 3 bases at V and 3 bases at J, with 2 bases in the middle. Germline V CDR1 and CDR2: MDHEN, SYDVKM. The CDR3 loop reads CASSFDTEAFF. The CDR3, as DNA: TGTGCCAGCAGTTTTGACACTGAAGCTTTCTTT.

As DNA, the CDR3 is TGTGCCAGCAGCCCTGGGACAGGGAAGGACAATGAGCAGTTCTTC. Its translation is CASSPGTGKDNEQFF. The chain couples TRBV5-4 to TRBJ2-1, with 9 bases matching TRBD1. The CDR3 has 15 amino acids. J gave up 5 bases and V 4 bases, and 7 bases lay outside the gene matches. Germline values: CDR1 SGHNT, CDR2 YYREEE (reference sequence).

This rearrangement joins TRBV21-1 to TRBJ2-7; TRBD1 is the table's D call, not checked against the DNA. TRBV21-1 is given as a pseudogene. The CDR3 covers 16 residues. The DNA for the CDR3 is TGTGCCAGCAGCAAATGGGGCAGGGTTGGATCCTACGAGCAGTACTTC. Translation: CASSKWGRVGSYEQYF.

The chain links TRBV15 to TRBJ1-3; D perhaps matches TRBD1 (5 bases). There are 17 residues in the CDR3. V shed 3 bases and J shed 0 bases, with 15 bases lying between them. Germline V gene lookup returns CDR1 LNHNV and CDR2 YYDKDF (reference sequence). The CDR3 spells CATSSWGQGSSGNTIYF. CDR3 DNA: TGTGCCACCAGCAGCTGGGGCCAGGGAAGCTCTGGAAACACCATATATTTT.

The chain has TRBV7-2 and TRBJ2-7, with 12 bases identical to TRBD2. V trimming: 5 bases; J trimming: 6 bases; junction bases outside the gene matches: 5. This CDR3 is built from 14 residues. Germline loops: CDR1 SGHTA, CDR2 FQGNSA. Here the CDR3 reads CASSHQTSGSEQYF. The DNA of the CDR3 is TGTGCCAGCAGCCATCAGACTAGCGGGAGCGAGCAGTACTTC.

This CDR3 is CASSPPGQGKNTEAFF. The CDR3 coding sequence is TGTGCCAGCTCACCCCCGGGACAGGGGAAAAACACTGAAGCTTTCTTT. This chain links TRBV18 with TRBJ1-1; 10 positions agree with TRBD1. CDR1 and CDR2 (germline): KGHSH, LQKENI. The CDR3 is made up of 16 amino acids. The trim removed 3 bases at V and 2 bases at J, leaving 6 bases unmatched.

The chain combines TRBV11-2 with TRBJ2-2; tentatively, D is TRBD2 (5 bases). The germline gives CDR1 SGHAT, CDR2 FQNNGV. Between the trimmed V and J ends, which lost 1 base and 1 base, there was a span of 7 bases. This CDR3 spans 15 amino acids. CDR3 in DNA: TGTGCCAGCAGCTTAGGGGCGGGGAACACCGGGGAGCTGTTTTTT. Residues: CASSLGAGNTGELFF.

CDR3: CAISGSSGANVLTF. Here the CDR3 DNA reads TGTGCCATCAGTGGGTCCTCTGGGGCCAACGTCCTGACTTTC. The V and J genes are TRBV10-3 and TRBJ2-6; no definite D call. This CDR3 spans 14 amino acids. Trimming left V 4 bases short and J 0 bases short, with 4 bases between. CDR1 ENHRY and CDR2 SYGVKD come from the germline V gene.

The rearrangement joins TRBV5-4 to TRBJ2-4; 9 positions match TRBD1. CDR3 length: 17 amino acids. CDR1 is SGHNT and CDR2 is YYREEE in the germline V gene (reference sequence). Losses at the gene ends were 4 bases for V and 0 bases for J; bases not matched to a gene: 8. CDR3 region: CASSLMTGGIAKNIQYF. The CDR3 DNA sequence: TGTGCCAGCAGCCTGATGACAGGGGGAATAGCCAAAAACATTCAGTACTTC. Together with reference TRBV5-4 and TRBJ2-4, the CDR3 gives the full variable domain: ETGVTQSPTHLIKTRGQQVTLRCSSQSGHNTVSWYQQALGQGPQFIFQYYREEENGRGNFPPRFSGLQFPNYSSELNVNALELDDSALYLCASSLMTGGIAKNIQYFGAGTRLSVL.

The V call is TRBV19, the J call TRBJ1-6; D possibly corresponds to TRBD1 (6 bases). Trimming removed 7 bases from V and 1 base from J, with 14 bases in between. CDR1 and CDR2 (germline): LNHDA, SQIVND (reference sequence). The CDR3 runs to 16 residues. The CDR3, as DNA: TGTGCCAGTACCGGGGGCAGGGCGTCCTATAATTCACCCCTCCACTTT. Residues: CASTGGRASYNSPLHF.

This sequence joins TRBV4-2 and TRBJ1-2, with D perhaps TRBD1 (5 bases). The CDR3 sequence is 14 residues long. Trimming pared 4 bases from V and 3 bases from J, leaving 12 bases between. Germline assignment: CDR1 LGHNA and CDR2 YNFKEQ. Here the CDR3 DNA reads TGTGCCAGCAGCCGACAGAGCGTTGACTATGGCTACACCTTC. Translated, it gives CASSRQSVDYGYTF.

CDR3 sequence: CASSQETGGTPDTQYF. Written as DNA, the CDR3 is TGCGCCAGCAGCCAAGAAACAGGGGGCACACCTGATACGCAGTATTTT. V and J are TRBV4-3 and TRBJ2-3, with TRBD1 identical over 9 bases. Germline V CDR1 and CDR2: LGHNA, YSLEER. Trimming removed 0 bases from V and 6 bases from J; junction bases left unmatched: 7. There are 16 residues in the CDR3.

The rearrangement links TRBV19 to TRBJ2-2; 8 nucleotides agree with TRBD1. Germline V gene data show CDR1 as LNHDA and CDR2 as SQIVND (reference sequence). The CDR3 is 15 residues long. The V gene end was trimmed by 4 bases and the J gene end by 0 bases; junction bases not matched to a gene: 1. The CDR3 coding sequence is TGTGCCAGTAGTACAGGGGGCGCGAACACCGGGGAGCTGTTTTTT. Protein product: CASSTGGANTGELFF. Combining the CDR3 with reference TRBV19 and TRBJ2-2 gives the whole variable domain DGGITQSPKYLFRKEGQNVTLSCEQNLNHDAMYWYRQDPGQGLRLIYYSQIVNDFQKGDIAEGYSVSREKKESFPLTVTSAQKNPTAFYLCASSTGGANTGELFFGEGSRLTVL.

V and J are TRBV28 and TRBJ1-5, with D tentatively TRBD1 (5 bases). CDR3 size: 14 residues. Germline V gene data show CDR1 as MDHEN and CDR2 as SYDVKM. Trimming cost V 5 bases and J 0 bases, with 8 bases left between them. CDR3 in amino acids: CASSGTFSNQPQHF. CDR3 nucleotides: TGTGCCAGCAGTGGGACCTTTAGCAATCAGCCCCAGCATTTT.

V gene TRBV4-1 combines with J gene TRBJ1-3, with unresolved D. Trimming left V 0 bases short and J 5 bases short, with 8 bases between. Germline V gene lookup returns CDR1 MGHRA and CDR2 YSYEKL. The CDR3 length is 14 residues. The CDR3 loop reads CASSQDWGRNTIYF. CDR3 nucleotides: TGCGCCAGCAGCCAAGATTGGGGTCGAAACACCATATATTTT.